Each of the 16 T cell receptor beta chains below was sequenced from the same sample in a study of blood T cell repertoires in COVID-19. The table came from immunoSEQ multiplex PCR; TCRdb's copy has only in-frame clones and leaves some out. The sample has about 120,000 clones; approximately 87% are singletons. The specimen was peripheral blood. These receptors came from a woman between 65 and 79 years old with acute or convalescent COVID-19.

This rearrangement joins TRBV3-1 (or the pseudogene TRBV3-2) to TRBJ2-7, with 9 nucleotides matching TRBD2. The CDR3 covers 16 residues. Germline CDR1 and CDR2: LGHDT and YNNKEL (reference sequence). V lost 1 base, J lost 8 bases, and 12 bases stayed unmatched. CDR3 amino acids: CASSQGTSELLLKQYF. The CDR3 coding sequence is TGTGCCAGCAGCCAAGGGACTAGCGAACTCCTCCTCAAGCAGTACTTC.

The V gene is TRBV18, the J gene TRBJ1-1; 7 nucleotides align to TRBD1. Germline CDR1 and CDR2: KGHSH and LQKENI. The ends lost 3 bases at V and 4 bases at J; junction bases unmatched: 8. CDR3 length: 15 amino acids. The CDR3 sequence is CASSPTGDGRTEAFF. The CDR3 DNA sequence: TGTGCCAGCTCACCTACAGGGGATGGTCGCACTGAAGCTTTCTTT.

The rearrangement links TRBV19 to TRBJ1-6; perhaps TRBD1 as D (6 bases). Trimming removed 9 bases from V and 10 bases from J, with 13 bases in between. The CDR3 contains 12 residues. Germline V gives CDR1 LNHDA, CDR2 SQIVND (reference sequence). The CDR3: CASTTGSSPLHF. CDR3 coding DNA: TGTGCCAGCACCACAGGGTCATCACCCCTCCACTTT.

The genes are TRBV10-3 and TRBJ2-1, with 8 bases fitting TRBD1. Germline loops: CDR1 ENHRY, CDR2 SYGVKD. Trimming cost V 6 bases and J 2 bases; bases outside gene matches: 3. This CDR3 comprises 14 residues. CDR3 loop: CAIRGGQAYNEQFF. The CDR3, as DNA: TGTGCCATCAGGGGGGGACAGGCCTACAATGAGCAGTTCTTC.

This chain links TRBV28 with TRBJ2-7, with a tentative D call TRBD2 (6 bases). V dropped 5 bases and J dropped 0 bases, with 8 bases sitting between them. Per the germline V gene, CDR1 is MDHEN and CDR2 is SYDVKM. This CDR3 is built from 13 residues. CDR3 nucleotides: TGTGCCAGCAGTGTCGGGGGCTCCTACGAGCAGTACTTC. Translated, it gives CASSVGGSYEQYF.

This clone was recorded a few times. The chain is built from TRBV25-1 and TRBJ2-7; D perhaps matches TRBD2 (5 bases). Trimming stripped 1 base from V and 7 bases from J, with 14 bases between. This CDR3 region has 14 residues. In germline, CDR1 is MGHDK, CDR2 SYGVNS. CDR3 DNA sequence: TGTGCCAGCAGTGAATTAACCGCCCCGGGGGAGCAGTACTTC. Translated, it gives CASSELTAPGEQYF.

This clone has a single count. V and J are TRBV25-1 and TRBJ2-7; TRBD2 agrees at 7 bases. The V and J ends lost 3 bases and 1 base, in that order; junction bases with no gene match: 3. CDR3 length equals 14 residues. Germline values: CDR1 MGHDK, CDR2 SYGVNS. The CDR3 loop is CASSDWGGSYEQYF. The DNA for the CDR3 is TGTGCCAGCAGTGATTGGGGGGGGTCCTACGAGCAGTACTTC.

The V and J genes are TRBV3-1 (or the pseudogene TRBV3-2) and TRBJ1-2; a possible D gene is TRBD1 (6 bases). V was shortened by 8 bases and J by 6 bases, with 19 bases between the two germline ends. The CDR3 is made up of 14 amino acids. Per germline, CDR1 LGHDT and CDR2 YNNKEL (reference sequence). The chain's CDR3 is CASHQGSRSNGYTF. As DNA, the CDR3 is TGTGCCAGCCACCAGGGGTCCCGCTCGAATGGCTACACCTTC.

Only one count was recorded for this clone. V and J are TRBV6-1 and TRBJ1-1; TRBD1 agrees at 10 bases. V trimming: 4 bases; J trimming: 0 bases; junction bases outside the gene matches: 5. The CDR3 runs 16 residues. Germline V CDR1 and CDR2: MNHNS, SASEGT. DNA of the CDR3: TGTGCCAGCAGTGCAAGACAGGGGGCGTTGAACACTGAAGCTTTCTTT. Its translation is CASSARQGALNTEAFF.

Here the CDR3 reads CASRPPLSSYNSPLHF. CDR3 nucleotides: TGTGCCAGCAGGCCACCTCTTAGCTCCTATAATTCACCCCTCCACTTT. The genes are TRBV2 and TRBJ1-6; no clear D gene. This CDR3 region has 16 residues. Germline V CDR1 and CDR2: SNHLY, FYNNEI. V shed 6 bases and J shed 0 bases, with 12 bases lying between them.

J is TRBJ1-2 and V is TRBV6-6, with TRBD1 matching over 11 bases. Unmatched junction bases numbered 5, after V lost 4 bases and J lost 7 bases. In germline, CDR1 is MNHNY, CDR2 SVGAGI (reference sequence). The CDR3 is made up of 14 amino acids. The CDR3 reads CASSFSGTGGGYTF. CDR3 sequence (DNA): TGTGCCAGCAGTTTTTCCGGGACAGGGGGTGGCTACACCTTC.

The chain joins TRBV28 to TRBJ1-3, with TRBD1 matching 8 bases. Germline V gene sequence: CDR1 MDHEN, CDR2 SYDVKM. The CDR3 has 17 residues. V lost 5 bases to trimming and J lost 3 bases; unmatched junction nucleotides: 12. Written as DNA, the CDR3 is TGTGCCAGCAGTCCCATCCAGACAGGGGCGGGTGGAAACACCATATATTTT. Encoded protein: CASSPIQTGAGGNTIYF.

The gene calls are TRBV10-2 and TRBJ1-4, with D unclear. With 8 bases removed from V and 5 bases from J, the gap between germline ends came to 18 bases. The length of the CDR3 is 15 residues. Looked up from germline, CDR1 is WSHSY and CDR2 is SAAADI. The CDR3 reads CASLLTGGRNEKLFF. The CDR3 coding sequence is TGCGCCAGCCTCTTAACGGGAGGAAGAAATGAAAAACTGTTTTTT.

This clone showed up just a few times. In the same sample, other DNA sequences code for this CDR3. The rearrangement links TRBV18 to TRBJ1-5; 7 nucleotides agree with TRBD1. Germline V CDR1 and CDR2: KGHSH, LQKENI. This CDR3 has 13 amino acids. J lost 7 bases, V lost 3 bases, and 3 bases had no gene match. The CDR3 protein is CASSPGTDQPQHF. DNA for the CDR3: TGTGCCAGCTCACCGGGGACAGACCAGCCCCAGCATTTT.

The chain links TRBV5-1 to TRBJ1-1; a possible D gene is TRBD1 (6 bases). The ends were cut back, 4 bases at V and 1 base at J, with 11 bases in the middle. Germline CDR1 SGHRS, CDR2 YFSETQ. This CDR3 contains 14 residues. In nucleotides, the CDR3 is TGCGCCAGCAGCATTCTGACAGGGAACACTGAAGCTTTCTTT. Its protein product is CASSILTGNTEAFF.

The chain has TRBV5-1 and TRBJ2-3, with D possibly TRBD2 on 5 matching bases. CDR1 is SGHRS, CDR2 YFSETQ, per germline. V was trimmed by 4 bases and J by 4 bases, leaving 16 bases between them. This CDR3 contains 15 residues. The CDR3 nucleotides are TGCGCCAGCAGCAAGTCCCCAACCGGGGCAGATACGCAGTATTTT. It encodes CASSKSPTGADTQYF.